This T cell receptor beta chain came from a study of siplizumab effects on memory and regulatory T cells. Broader study findings: In controls, about 28% of mappable alloreactive CD4+ clones were Treg-derived on average, versus around 71% with siplizumab. The alloreactive clones that mapped to unstimulated subsets made up only a minor fraction.

Notes on this clone: Its antigen is not known.

Using immunoSEQ multiplex PCR, the repertoire was profiled, and TCRdb retains in-frame clones only, with some absent. The table has 85,000 to 130,000 clones, roughly 93% seen once. V lost 0 bases, J lost 7 bases, and 16 bases lay in between. CDR1 GTSNPN and CDR2 SVGIG come from the germline V gene (reference sequence). The CDR3 loop spans 15 amino acids. The receptor was isolated from a human donor in good health. This chain uses TRBV30 with TRBJ2-1; no clear D gene. The specimen was Tregs sorted from blood. CDR3 sequence: CAWSVRSNWGNEQFF. The DNA of the CDR3 is TGTGCCTGGAGTGTAAGGTCAAATTGGGGTAATGAGCAGTTCTTC.